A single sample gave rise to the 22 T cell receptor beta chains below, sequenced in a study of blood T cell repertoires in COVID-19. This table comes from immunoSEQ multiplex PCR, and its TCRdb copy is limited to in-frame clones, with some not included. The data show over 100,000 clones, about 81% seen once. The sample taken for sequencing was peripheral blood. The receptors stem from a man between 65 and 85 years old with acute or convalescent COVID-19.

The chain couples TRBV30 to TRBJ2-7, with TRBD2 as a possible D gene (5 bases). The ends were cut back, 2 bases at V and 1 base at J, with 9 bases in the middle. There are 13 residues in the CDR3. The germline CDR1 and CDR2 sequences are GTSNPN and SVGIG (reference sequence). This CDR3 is CAWSKPGSYEQYF. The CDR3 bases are TGTGCCTGGAGTAAACCGGGATCCTACGAGCAGTACTTC.

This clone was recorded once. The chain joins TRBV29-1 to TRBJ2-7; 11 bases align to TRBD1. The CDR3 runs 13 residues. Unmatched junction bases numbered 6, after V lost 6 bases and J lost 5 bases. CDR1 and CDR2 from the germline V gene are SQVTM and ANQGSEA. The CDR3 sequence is CSVSGTGGNEQYF. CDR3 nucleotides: TGCAGCGTATCCGGGACAGGGGGGAACGAGCAGTACTTC.

The CDR3 bases are TGTGCCAGTAGTATCCAGGCCGAGGCTAGCGGGAATAGCGAGCAGTACTTC. Residues: CASSIQAEASGNSEQYF. This chain joins TRBV19 and TRBJ2-7; 9 bases agree with TRBD2. V was clipped by 3 bases and J by 6 bases; unmatched bases: 15. CDR1 is LNHDA, CDR2 SQIVND, per germline (reference sequence). The CDR3 has 17 residues.

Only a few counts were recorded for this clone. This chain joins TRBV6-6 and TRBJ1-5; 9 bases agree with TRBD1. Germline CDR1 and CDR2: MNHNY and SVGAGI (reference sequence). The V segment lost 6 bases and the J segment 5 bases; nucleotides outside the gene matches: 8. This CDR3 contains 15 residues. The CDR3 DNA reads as TGTGCCAGCAGCGGGCTTTGGACAGGGGATCAGCCCCAGCATTTT. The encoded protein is CASSGLWTGDQPQHF.

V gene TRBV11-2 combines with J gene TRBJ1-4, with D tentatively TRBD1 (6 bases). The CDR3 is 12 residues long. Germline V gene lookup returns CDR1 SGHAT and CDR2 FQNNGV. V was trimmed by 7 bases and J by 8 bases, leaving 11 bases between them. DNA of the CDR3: TGTGCCAGCACCCGTGACAGGGAAAAACTGTTTTTT. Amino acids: CASTRDREKLFF. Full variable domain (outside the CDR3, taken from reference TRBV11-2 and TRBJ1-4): EAGVAQSPRYKIIEKRQSVAFWCNPISGHATLYWYQQILGQGPKLLIQFQNNGVVDDSQLPKDRFSAERLKGVDSTLKIQPAKLEDSAVYLCASTRDREKLFFGSGTQLSVL.

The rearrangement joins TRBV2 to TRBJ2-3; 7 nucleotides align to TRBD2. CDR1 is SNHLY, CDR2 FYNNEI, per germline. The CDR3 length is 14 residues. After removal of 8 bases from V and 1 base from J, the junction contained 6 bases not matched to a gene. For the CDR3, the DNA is TGTGCCAGCTCTAGTCTAGCGGGCACAGATACGCAGTATTTT. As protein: CASSSLAGTDTQYF.

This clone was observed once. CDR3 loop: CASSPPGQVPYEQYF. The DNA of the CDR3 is TGTGCCAGCAGCCCTCCGGGACAGGTGCCCTACGAGCAGTACTTC. The V gene is TRBV3-1 (or the pseudogene TRBV3-2), the J gene TRBJ2-7, with TRBD1 matching 8 bases. Germline V gene sequence: CDR1 LGHDT, CDR2 YNNKEL (reference sequence). Trimming at V came to 4 bases and at J to 2 bases, leaving 7 bases not matched to a gene. This CDR3 has 15 residues.

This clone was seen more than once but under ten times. CDR3 sequence reads: CASSQDRSTRGNTIYF. CDR3 sequence (DNA): TGCGCCAGCAGCCAAGATAGGAGTACAAGGGGAAACACCATATATTTT. The chain is built from TRBV4-1 and TRBJ1-3; D uncertain. V was trimmed by 0 bases and J by 4 bases, leaving 13 bases between them. The CDR3 runs to 16 residues. Germline V gene sequence: CDR1 MGHRA, CDR2 YSYEKL.

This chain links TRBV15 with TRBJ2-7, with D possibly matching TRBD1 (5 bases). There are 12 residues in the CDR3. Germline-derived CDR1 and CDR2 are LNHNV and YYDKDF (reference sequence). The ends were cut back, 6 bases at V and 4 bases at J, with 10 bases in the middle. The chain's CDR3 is CATSQGLYEQYF. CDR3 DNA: TGTGCCACCAGTCAGGGCCTGTACGAGCAGTACTTC.

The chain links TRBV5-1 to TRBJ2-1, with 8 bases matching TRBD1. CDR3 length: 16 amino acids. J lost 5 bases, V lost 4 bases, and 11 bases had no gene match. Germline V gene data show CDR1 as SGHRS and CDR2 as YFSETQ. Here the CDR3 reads CASSGGQGRGNNEQFF. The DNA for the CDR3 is TGCGCCAGCAGCGGCGGACAGGGCCGAGGAAACAATGAGCAGTTCTTC.

In DNA form, the CDR3 reads TGTGCCAGCGGGACTAGCGGGGCCTACACAGATACGCAGTATTTT. Amino acids: CASGTSGAYTDTQYF. The V gene is TRBV2, the J gene TRBJ2-3; 13 bases line up with TRBD2. Germline V gene data show CDR1 as SNHLY and CDR2 as FYNNEI. J lost 2 bases, V lost 8 bases, and 4 bases had no gene match. This CDR3 region has 15 residues.

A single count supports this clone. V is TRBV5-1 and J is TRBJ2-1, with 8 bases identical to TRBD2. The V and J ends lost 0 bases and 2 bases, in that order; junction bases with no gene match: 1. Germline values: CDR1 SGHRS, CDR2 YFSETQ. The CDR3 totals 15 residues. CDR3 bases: TGCGCCAGCAGCTTGGCACTAGCGGCCTACAATGAGCAGTTCTTC. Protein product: CASSLALAAYNEQFF.

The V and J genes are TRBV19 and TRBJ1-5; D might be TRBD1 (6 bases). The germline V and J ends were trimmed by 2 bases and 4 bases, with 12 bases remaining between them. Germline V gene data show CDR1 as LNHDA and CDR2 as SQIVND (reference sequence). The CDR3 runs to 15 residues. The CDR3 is CASSIIGQGNQPQHF. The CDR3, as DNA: TGTGCCAGTAGTATAATTGGGCAGGGGAATCAGCCCCAGCATTTT.

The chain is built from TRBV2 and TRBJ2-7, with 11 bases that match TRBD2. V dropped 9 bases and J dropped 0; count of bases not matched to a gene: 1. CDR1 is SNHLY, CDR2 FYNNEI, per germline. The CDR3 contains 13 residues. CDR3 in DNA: TGTGCCAGTGGACTAGCGGGCTCCTACGAGCAGTACTTC. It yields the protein CASGLAGSYEQYF. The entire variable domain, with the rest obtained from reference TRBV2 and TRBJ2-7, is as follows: EPEVTQTPSHQVTQMGQEVILRCVPISNHLYFYWYRQILGQKVEFLVSFYNNEISEKSEIFDDQFSVERPDGSNFTLKIRSTKLEDSAMYFCASGLAGSYEQYFGPGTRLTVT.

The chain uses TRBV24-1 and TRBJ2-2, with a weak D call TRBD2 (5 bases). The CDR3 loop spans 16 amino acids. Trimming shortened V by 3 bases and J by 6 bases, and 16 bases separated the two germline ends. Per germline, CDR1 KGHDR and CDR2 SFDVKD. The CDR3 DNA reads TGTGCCACCAGTGATCCCCGAGGGCCCCCGGCCGGGGAGCTGTTTTTT. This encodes CATSDPRGPPAGELFF.

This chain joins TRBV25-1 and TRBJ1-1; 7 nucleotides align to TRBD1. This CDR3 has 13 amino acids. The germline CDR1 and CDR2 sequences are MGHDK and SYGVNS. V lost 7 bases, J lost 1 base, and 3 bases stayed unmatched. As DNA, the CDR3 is TGTGCCAGCAAACGACAGGGGAACACTGAAGCTTTCTTT. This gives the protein CASKRQGNTEAFF.

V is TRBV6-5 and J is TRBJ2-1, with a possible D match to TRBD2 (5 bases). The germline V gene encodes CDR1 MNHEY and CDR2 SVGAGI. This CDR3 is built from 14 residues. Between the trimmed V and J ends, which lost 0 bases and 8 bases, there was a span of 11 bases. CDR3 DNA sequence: TGTGCCAGCAGTTACTCGGCTAGCAGCCATGAGCAGTTCTTC. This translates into CASSYSASSHEQFF.

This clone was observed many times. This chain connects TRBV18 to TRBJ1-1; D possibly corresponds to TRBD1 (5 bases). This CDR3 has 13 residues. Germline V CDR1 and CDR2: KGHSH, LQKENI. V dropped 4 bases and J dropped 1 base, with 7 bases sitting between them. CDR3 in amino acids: CASSLQENTEAFF. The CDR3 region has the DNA TGTGCCAGCTCACTACAGGAGAACACTGAAGCTTTCTTT.

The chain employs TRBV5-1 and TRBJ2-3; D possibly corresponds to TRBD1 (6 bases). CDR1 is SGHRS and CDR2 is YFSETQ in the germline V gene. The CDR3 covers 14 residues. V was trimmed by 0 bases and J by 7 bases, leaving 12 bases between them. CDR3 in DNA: TGCGCCAGCAGCTTGGGGACAGTGACATATACGCAGTATTTT. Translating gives CASSLGTVTYTQYF.

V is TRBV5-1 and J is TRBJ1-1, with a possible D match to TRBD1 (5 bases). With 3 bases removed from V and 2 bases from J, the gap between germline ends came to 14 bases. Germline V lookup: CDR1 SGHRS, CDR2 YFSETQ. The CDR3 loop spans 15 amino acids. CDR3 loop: CASSYVGGSNTEAFF. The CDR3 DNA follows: TGCGCCAGCAGCTACGTCGGGGGGTCTAACACTGAAGCTTTCTTT.

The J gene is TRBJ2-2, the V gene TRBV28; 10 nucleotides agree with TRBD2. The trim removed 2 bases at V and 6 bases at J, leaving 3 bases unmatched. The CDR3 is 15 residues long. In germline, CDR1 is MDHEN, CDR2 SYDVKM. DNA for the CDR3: TGTGCCAGCAGTTTAGCCCTAGCGGGAGCCGGGGAGCTGTTTTTT. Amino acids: CASSLALAGAGELFF.

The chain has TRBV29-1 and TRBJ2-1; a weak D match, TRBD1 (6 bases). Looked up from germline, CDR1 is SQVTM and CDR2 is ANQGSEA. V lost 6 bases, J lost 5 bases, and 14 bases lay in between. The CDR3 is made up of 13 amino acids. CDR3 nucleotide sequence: TGCAGCGTCGCAACCGGGACAAACAATGAGCAGTTCTTC. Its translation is CSVATGTNNEQFF.